This TCR beta chain was observed in a study of Ad26.COV2.S vaccination and SARS-CoV-2 variants. In the study overall: Donor got 5x10^10 or 1x10^11 viral particles of Ad26.COV2.S.

The CDR3 is made up of 14 amino acids. After removal of 3 bases from V and 1 base from J, the junction contained 0 bases not matched to a gene. In germline, CDR1 is LGHNT, CDR2 FRNRAP. General study points: Considerable breadth of spike-specific CD8+ and CD4+ T cell responses has reportedly been documented following vaccination. Using TCR breadth and depth analyses may have led to underestimated total T cell responses.

Treatment described: around 19 received Ad26.COV2.S at low or high dose, single or two shots; several received placebo; per-sample allocation not given. Day 63 following the first vaccine or placebo injection was when the samples were taken. Donation was by an adult aged 18-55 years who was in Boston. Worth noting for this clone: Its specificity is not known.

This table comes from immunoSEQ multiplex PCR, and its TCRdb copy is limited to in-frame clones, with some not included. The repertoire holds approximately 350,000 clones, around four fifths seen once, with 7.4% in the top ten. This TCR was recovered from a person aged 18 to 65 who received the Ad26.COV2.S COVID-19 vaccine or a placebo. This chain links TRBV12-5 with TRBJ2-1, with 7 bases fitting TRBD2. Here the sequenced sample was peripheral blood, taken in a trial of Ad26.COV2.S vaccine versus placebo. The CDR3 coding sequence is TGTGCTAGTGGTTTCGGGGGGTCCTACAATGAGCAGTTCTTC. It codes for CASGFGGSYNEQFF.